This TCR beta chain was identified in a study of T cells after yellow fever vaccination. Whole-study findings and limits: Booster samples showed a return of most primary-vaccination clones (approximately 95% CD4, approximately 88% CD8). Few clonotypes appeared in both CD4 and CD8 compartments.

TCRdb re-called the 5' RACE reads with MiXCR, one entry per CDR3 protein. The sample shows some 670,000 distinct CDR3 sequences, 12% of them seen only once. J lost 4 bases, V lost 2 bases, and 6 bases had no gene match. This CDR3 is 14 amino acids long. Germline CDR1 DFQATT, CDR2 SNEGSKA (reference sequence). This clonotype was picked up a small number of times. The antigen is unknown. This TCR came from a man aged 30-40 years who received the YFV17D yellow fever vaccine. Sequenced here: PBMCs, sampled on the day of the yellow fever booster vaccination. The chain has TRBV20-1 and TRBJ1-1, with TRBD1 matching over 8 bases. CDR3 sequence reads: CSARSPTGGTEAFF. The CDR3 bases are TGCAGTGCTAGATCCCCTACAGGGGGCACTGAAGCTTTCTTT.